This TCR beta chain was obtained from a study of cytomegalovirus exposure and HLA in healthy donors. The study ran its PCR with 60 Vbeta and 13 Jbeta primers. Generated by immunoSEQ multiplex PCR, the TCRdb table keeps only in-frame clones and is missing some. The data show some 110,000 clones, roughly 13% seen once. CDR3 length: 13 residues. Trimming removed 9 bases at V and 2 bases at J, with 12 bases between. Germline V gene sequence: CDR1 SNHLY, CDR2 FYNNEI. Regarding the study as a whole: When a later analysis was performed, an Asian-associated ancestry cluster reportedly had fewer N-insertions than the roughly 670-donor mean. A later analysis linked a missense DCLRE1C variant to TCR beta V- and J-gene trimming.

This clone was seen a handful of times. The antigen remains undetermined. Sequencing was performed on PBMCs. The chain combines TRBV2 with TRBJ2-3, with D perhaps matching TRBD1 (6 bases). The sequence was obtained from a man aged 35-49 years in good health and CMV-seropositive. CDR3 DNA: TGTGCCAGTTCGGACAGACTCACAGATACGCAGTATTTT. It specifies CASSDRLTDTQYF.